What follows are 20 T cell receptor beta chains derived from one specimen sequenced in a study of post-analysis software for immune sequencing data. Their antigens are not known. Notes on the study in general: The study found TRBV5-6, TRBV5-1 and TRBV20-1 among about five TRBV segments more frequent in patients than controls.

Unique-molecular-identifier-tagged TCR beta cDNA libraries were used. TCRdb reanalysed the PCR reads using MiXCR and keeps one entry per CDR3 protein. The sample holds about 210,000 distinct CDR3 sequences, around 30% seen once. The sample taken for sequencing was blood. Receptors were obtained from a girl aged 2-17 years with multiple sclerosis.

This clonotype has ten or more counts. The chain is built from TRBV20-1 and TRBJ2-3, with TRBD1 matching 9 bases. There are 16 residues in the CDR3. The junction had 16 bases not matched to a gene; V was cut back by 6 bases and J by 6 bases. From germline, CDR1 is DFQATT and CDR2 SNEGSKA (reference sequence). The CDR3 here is CSAPLPRDRASDTQYF. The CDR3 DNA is TGCAGTGCCCCACTTCCACGGGACAGGGCGTCCGATACGCAGTATTTT.

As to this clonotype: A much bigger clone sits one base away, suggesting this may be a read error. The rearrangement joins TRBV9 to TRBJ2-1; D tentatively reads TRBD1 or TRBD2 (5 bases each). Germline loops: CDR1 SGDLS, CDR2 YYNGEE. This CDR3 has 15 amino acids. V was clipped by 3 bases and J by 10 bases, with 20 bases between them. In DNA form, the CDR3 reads TGTGCCAGCAGCGCATCACCCCCAGGGACGGGGGAGCAGTTCTTC. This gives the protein CASSASPPGTGEQFF.

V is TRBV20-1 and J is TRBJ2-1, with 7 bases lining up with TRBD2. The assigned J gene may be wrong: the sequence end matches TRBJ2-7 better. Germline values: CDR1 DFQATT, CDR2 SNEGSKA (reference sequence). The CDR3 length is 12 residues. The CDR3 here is CSMRESYNEQYF. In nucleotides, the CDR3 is TGCAGTATGCGGGAGTCCTACAATGAGCAGTACTTC.

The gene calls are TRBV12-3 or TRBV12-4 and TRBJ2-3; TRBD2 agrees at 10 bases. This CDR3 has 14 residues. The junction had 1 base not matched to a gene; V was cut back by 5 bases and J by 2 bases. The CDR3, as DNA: TGTGCCAGCAGTAGCGGGGGGGACACAGATACGCAGTATTTT. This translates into CASSSGGDTDTQYF.

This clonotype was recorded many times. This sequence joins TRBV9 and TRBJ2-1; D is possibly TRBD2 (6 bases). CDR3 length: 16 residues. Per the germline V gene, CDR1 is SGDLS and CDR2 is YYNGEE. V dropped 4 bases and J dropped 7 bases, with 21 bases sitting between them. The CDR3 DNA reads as TGTGCCAGCAGCAGAGGGGTAGGAGGGACCGGGAATGAGCAGTTCTTC. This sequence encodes CASSRGVGGTGNEQFF. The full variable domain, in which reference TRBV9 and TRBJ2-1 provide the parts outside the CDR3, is DSGVTQTPKHLITATGQRVTLRCSPRSGDLSVYWYQQSLDQGLQFLIQYYNGEERAKGNILERFSAQQFPDLHSELNLSSLELGDSALYFCASSRGVGGTGNEQFFGPGTRLTVL.

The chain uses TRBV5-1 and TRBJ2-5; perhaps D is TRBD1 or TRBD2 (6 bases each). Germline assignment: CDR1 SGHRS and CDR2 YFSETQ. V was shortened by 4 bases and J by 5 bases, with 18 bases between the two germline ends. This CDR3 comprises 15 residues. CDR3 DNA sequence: TGCGCCAGCAGCGACGAAAGGGGGGTATCGGAGACCCAGTACTTC. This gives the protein CASSDERGVSETQYF.

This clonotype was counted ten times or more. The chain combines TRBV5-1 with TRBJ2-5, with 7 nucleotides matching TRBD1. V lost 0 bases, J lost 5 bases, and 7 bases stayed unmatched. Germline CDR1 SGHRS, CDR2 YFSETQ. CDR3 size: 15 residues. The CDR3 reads CASSLAGQTLETQYF. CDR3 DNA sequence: TGCGCCAGCAGCTTGGCGGGACAGACATTGGAGACCCAGTACTTC.

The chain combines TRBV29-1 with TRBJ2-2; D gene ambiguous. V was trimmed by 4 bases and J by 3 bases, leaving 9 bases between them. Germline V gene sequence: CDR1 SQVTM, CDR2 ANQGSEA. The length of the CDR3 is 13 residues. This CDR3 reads CSVGGRYTGELFF. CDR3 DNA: TGCAGCGTTGGAGGTCGATACACCGGGGAGCTGTTTTTT.

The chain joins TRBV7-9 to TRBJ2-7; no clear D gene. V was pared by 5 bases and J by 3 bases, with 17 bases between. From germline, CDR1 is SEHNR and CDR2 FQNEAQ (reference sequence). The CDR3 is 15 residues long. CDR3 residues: CASSQAPTKNYEQYF. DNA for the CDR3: TGTGCCAGCAGCCAAGCCCCGACCAAAAACTACGAGCAGTACTTC.

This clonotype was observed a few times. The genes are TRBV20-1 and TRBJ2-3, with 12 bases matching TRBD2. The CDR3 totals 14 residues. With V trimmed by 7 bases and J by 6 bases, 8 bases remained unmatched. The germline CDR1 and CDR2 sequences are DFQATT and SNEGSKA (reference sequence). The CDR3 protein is CSVSSGGATDTQYF. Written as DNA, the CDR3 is TGCAGTGTCTCTAGCGGGGGGGCCACGGATACGCAGTATTTT.

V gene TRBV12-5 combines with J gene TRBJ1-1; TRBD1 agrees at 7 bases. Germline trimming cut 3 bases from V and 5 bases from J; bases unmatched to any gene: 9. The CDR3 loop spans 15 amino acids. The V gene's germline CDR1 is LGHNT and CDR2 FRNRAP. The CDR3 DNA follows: TGTGCTAGTGGTTTAGGCCAGGGGGATGAAACTGAAGCTTTCTTT. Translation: CASGLGQGDETEAFF.

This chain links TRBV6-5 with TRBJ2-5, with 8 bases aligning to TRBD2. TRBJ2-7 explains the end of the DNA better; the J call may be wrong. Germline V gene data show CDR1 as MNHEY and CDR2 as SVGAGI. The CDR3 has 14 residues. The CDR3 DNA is TGTGCCAGCAAGCGGGGGAGTGGGAGACACGAGCAGTACTTC. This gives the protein CASKRGSGRHEQYF.

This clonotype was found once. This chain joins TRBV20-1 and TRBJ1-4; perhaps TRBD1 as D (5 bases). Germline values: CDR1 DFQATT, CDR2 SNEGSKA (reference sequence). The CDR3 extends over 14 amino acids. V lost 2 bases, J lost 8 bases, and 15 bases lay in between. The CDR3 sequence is CSARSGRGDEKLFF. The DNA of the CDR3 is TGCAGTGCTAGATCGGGACGGGGGGACGAAAAACTGTTTTTT.

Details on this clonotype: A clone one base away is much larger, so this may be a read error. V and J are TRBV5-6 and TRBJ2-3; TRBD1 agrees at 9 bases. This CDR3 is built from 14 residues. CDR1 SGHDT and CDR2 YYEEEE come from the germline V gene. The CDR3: CARSFKTGGYTQYF. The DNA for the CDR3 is TGTGCCCGCAGCTTTAAGACAGGGGGTTATACGCAGTATTTT.

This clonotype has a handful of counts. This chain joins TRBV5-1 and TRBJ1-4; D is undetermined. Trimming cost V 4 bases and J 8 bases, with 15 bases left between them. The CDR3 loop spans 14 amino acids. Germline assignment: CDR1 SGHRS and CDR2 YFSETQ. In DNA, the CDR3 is TGCGCCAGCAGCCCGCGGGCCGGCGGAGAAAAACTGTTTTTT. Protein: CASSPRAGGEKLFF.

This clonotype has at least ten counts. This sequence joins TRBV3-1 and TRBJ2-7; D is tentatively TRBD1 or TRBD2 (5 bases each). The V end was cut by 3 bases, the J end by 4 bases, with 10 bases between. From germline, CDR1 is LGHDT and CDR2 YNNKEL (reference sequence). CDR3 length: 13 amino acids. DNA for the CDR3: TGTGCCAGCAGCCAGGGGGACCATTACGAGCAGTACTTC. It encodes CASSQGDHYEQYF.

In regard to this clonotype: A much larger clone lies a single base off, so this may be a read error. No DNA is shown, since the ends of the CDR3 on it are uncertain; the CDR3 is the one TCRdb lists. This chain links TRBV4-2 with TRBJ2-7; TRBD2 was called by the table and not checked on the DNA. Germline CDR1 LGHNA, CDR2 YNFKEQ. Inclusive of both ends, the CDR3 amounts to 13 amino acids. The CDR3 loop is CASSQVASGSVYF.

In nucleotides, the CDR3 is TGTGCCAGCAGTTTGGGTCCATCGGGCACCGGGGAGCTGTTTTTT. Translation: CASSLGPSGTGELFF. This rearrangement joins TRBV28 to TRBJ2-2; no definite D call. Germline CDR1 reads MDHEN; CDR2 reads SYDVKM. This CDR3 contains 15 residues. Trimming cost V 3 bases and J 4 bases, with 12 bases left between them.

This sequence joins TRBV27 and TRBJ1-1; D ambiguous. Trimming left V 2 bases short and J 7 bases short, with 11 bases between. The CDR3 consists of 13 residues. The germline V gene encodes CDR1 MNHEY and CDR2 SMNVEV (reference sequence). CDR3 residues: CASSLGQTYEAFF. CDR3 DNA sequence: TGTGCCAGCAGTTTAGGTCAGACTTATGAAGCTTTCTTT.

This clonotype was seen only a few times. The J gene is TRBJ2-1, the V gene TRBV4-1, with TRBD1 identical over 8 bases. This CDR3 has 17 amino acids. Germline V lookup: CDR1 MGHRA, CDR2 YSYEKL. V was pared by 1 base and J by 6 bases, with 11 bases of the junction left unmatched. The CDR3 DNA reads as TGCGCCAGCAGCCAAGCGCTCGCAGGGGGCTCCCTCAATGAGCAGTTCTTC. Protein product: CASSQALAGGSLNEQFF.